This T cell receptor beta chain was recovered during a study of human T cells and chemical hapten exposure. As for the study in general: DPC at 0.01% went onto the upper back in patch tests, read at 6 days. Enrolled patients were predominantly female and had alopecia areata, totalis or universalis.

Time point noted: patch test 3, about 24 weeks after DPC sensitization. Treatment reported: therapeutic diphenylcyclopropenone sensitization with weekly scalp DPC. TCRdb recomputed calls from the RACE reads with MiXCR, one row per CDR3 protein. Of 55,000 to 80,000 distinct CDR3 sequences in the sample, 11% were seen once. Here the sequenced sample was whole blood, taken in connection with sensitization to the hapten diphenylcyclopropenone (DPC). This sequence was found in a woman in her 30s with alopecia areata. Some clones in this sample may be carry-over from other donors' samples.

The CDR3 region is CASDPTGGGYEQYF. The CDR3 DNA sequence: TGTGCCAGCGACCCGACAGGGGGCGGGTACGAGCAGTACTTC. The V gene is TRBV27, the J gene TRBJ2-7; TRBD1 matches at 10 bases. Per the germline V gene, CDR1 is MNHEY and CDR2 is SMNVEV (reference sequence). This CDR3 is built from 14 residues. The V gene end was trimmed by 8 bases and the J gene end by 4 bases; junction bases not matched to a gene: 8.